This TCR beta chain was identified during a study of cytomegalovirus exposure and HLA in healthy donors. Sampled while nominally healthy, donors likely had unrecorded immune exposures. Overall study findings and caveats: Cytomegalovirus status, reportedly, was diagnosed with high specificity and sensitivity by the classifier.

Primers for the PCR totalled 60 Vbeta and 13 Jbeta. Measured with immunoSEQ multiplex PCR; TCRdb has only the in-frame clones, and not every one. The table lists about 130,000 clones, 80% of them singletons. On this clone itself: Its antigen is not known.

Material: PBMCs. The clonotype comes from a male donor in good health and CMV-seronegative.

In nucleotides, the CDR3 is TGCAGCGTAAGACAAAACACTGAAGCTTTCTTT. It encodes CSVRQNTEAFF. This chain connects TRBV29-1 to TRBJ1-1; D not certain. This CDR3 has 11 amino acids. The V gene's germline CDR1 is SQVTM and CDR2 ANQGSEA. V lost 6 bases, J lost 2 bases, and 7 bases lay in between.